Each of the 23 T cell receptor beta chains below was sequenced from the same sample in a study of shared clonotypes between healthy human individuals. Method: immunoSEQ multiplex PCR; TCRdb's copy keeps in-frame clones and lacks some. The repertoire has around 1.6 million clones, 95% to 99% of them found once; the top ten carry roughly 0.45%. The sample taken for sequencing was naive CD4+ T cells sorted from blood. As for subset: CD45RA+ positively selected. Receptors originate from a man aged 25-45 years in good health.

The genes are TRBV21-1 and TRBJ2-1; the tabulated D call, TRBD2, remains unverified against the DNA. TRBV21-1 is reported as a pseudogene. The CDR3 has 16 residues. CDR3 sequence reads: CASRFLLADLYHEQFF. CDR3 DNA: TGTGCCAGCAGATTTCTACTAGCGGATCTCTACCATGAGCAGTTCTTC.

The CDR3 DNA follows: TGTGCCAGTATGGTGTCAGTTAGCACAGATACGCAGTATTTT. Encoded protein: CASMVSVSTDTQYF. The chain carries TRBV19 and TRBJ2-3; D remains unclear. Trimming stripped 7 bases from V and 0 bases from J, with 11 bases between. This CDR3 spans 14 amino acids. CDR1 is LNHDA and CDR2 is SQIVND in the germline V gene (reference sequence).

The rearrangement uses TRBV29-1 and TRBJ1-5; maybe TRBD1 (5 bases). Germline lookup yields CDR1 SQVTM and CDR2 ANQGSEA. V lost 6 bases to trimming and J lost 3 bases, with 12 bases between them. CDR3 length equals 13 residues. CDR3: CSVRDGTNQPQHF. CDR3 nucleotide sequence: TGCAGCGTCCGGGACGGTACCAATCAGCCCCAGCATTTT.

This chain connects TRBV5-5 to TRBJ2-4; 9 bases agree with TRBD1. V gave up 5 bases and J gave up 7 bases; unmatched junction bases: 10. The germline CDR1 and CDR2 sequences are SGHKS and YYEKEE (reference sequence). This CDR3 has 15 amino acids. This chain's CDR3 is CASSPLQGATNIQYF. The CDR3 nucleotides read TGTGCCAGCAGTCCATTACAGGGGGCCACGAACATTCAGTACTTC.

The CDR3 sequence is CASSYRGTKNIQYF. CDR3 DNA sequence: TGTGCCAGCAGTTACAGGGGAACCAAAAACATTCAGTACTTC. The rearrangement joins TRBV6-5 to TRBJ2-4; TRBD1 might be the D (5 bases). Germline CDR1 reads MNHEY; CDR2 reads SVGAGI. Trimming took off 2 bases at V and 2 bases at J, with 7 bases between the two ends. The CDR3 runs to 14 residues.

CDR3 amino acids: CASSPLSGQFF. The CDR3 nucleotides are TGTGCCAGCTCACCCCTTTCCGGGCAGTTCTTC. The V gene is TRBV18, the J gene TRBJ2-1; D gene uncertain. V lost 3 bases to trimming and J lost 12 bases, with 9 bases between them. CDR1 KGHSH and CDR2 LQKENI come from the germline V gene. The CDR3 totals 11 residues. The full variable domain, in which reference TRBV18 and TRBJ2-1 provide the parts outside the CDR3, is NAGVMQNPRHLVRRRGQEARLRCSPMKGHSHVYWYRQLPEEGLKFMVYLQKENIIDESGMPKERFSAEFPKEGPSILRIQQVVRGDSAAYFCASSPLSGQFFGPGTRLTVL.

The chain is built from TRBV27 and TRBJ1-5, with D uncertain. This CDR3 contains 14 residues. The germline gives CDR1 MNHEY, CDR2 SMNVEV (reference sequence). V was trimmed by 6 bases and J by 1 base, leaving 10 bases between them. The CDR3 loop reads CASRLTESNQPQHF. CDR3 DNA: TGTGCCAGCAGGCTAACGGAGAGCAATCAGCCCCAGCATTTT.

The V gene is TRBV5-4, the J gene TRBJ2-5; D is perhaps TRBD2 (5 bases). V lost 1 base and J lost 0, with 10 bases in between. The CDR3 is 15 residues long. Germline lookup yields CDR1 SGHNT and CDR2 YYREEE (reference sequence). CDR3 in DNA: TGTGCCAGCAGCTTGTGGAGAGCGGACCAAGAGACCCAGTACTTC. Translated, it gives CASSLWRADQETQYF.

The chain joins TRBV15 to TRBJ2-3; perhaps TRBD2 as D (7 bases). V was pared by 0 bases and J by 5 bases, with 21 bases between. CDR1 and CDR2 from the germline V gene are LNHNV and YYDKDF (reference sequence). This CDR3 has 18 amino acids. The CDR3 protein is CATSRDSQSAGAGDTQYF. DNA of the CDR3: TGTGCCACCAGCAGAGATTCCCAAAGCGCGGGGGCCGGAGATACGCAGTATTTT.

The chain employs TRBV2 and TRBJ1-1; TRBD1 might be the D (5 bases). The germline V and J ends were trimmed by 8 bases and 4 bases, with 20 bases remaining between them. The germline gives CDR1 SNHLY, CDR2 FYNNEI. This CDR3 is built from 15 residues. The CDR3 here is CASRGPQGQVTEAFF. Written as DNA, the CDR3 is TGTGCCAGCCGGGGACCTCAAGGCCAAGTCACTGAAGCTTTCTTT. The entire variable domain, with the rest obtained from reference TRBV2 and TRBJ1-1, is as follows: EPEVTQTPSHQVTQMGQEVILRCVPISNHLYFYWYRQILGQKVEFLVSFYNNEISEKSEIFDDQFSVERPDGSNFTLKIRSTKLEDSAMYFCASRGPQGQVTEAFFGQGTRLTVV.

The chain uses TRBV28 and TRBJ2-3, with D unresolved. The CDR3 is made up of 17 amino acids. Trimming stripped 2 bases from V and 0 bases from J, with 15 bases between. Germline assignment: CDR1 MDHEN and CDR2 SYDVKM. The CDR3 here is CASSLRPDSPSTDTQYF. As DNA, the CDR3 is TGTGCCAGCAGTTTAAGGCCGGATTCGCCCAGCACAGATACGCAGTATTTT.

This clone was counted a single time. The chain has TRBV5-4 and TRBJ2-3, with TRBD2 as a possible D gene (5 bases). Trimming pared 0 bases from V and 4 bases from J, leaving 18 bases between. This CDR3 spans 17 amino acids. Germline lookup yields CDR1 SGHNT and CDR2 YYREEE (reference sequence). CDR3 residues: CASSLEAATRLADTQYF. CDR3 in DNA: TGTGCCAGCAGCTTGGAGGCCGCAACTAGGTTGGCAGATACGCAGTATTTT. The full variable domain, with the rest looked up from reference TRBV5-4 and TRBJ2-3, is ETGVTQSPTHLIKTRGQQVTLRCSSQSGHNTVSWYQQALGQGPQFIFQYYREEENGRGNFPPRFSGLQFPNYSSELNVNALELDDSALYLCASSLEAATRLADTQYFGPGTRLTVL.

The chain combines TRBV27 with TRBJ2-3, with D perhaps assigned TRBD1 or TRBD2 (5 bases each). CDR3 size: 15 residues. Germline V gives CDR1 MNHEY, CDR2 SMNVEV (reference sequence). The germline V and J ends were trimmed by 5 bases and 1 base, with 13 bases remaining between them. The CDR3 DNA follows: TGTGCCAGCAGTCGGCCGGGGCTGGGCACAGATACGCAGTATTTT. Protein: CASSRPGLGTDTQYF.

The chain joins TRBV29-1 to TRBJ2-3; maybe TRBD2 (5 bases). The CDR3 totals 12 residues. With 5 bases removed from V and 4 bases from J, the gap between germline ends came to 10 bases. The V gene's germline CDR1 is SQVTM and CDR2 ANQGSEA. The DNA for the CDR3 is TGCAGCGTTAATACGGGGTCAGATACGCAGTATTTT. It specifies CSVNTGSDTQYF.

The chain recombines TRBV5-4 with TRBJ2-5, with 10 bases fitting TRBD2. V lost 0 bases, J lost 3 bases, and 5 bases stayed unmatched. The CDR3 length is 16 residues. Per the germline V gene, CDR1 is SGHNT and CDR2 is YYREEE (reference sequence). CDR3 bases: TGTGCCAGCAGCTTGGAGGCTAGCGGGGGTAAAGAGACCCAGTACTTC. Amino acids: CASSLEASGGKETQYF.

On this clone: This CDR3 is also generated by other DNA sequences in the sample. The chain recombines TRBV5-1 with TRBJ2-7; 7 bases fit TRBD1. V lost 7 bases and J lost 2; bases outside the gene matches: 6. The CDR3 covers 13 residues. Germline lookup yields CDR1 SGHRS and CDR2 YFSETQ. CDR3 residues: CASSRDSTYEQYF. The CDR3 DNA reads TGCGCCAGCTCCAGGGACAGCACCTACGAGCAGTACTTC.

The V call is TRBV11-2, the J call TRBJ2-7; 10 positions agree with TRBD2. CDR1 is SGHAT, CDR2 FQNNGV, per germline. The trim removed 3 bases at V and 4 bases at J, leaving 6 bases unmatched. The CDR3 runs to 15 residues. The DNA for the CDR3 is TGTGCCAGCAGCTTGGGGGGACTAGCGAATTACGAGCAGTACTTC. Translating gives CASSLGGLANYEQYF.

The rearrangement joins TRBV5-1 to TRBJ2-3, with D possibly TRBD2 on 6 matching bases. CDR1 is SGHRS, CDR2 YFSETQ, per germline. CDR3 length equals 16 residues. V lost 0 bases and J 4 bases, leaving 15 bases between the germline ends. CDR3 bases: TGCGCCAGCAGCTTGGAAGGGATCGGGAGAGCAGATACGCAGTATTTT. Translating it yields CASSLEGIGRADTQYF. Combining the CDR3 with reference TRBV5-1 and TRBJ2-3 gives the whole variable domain KAGVTQTPRYLIKTRGQQVTLSCSPISGHRSVSWYQQTPGQGLQFLFEYFSETQRNKGNFPGRFSGRQFSNSRSEMNVSTLELGDSALYLCASSLEGIGRADTQYFGPGTRLTVL.

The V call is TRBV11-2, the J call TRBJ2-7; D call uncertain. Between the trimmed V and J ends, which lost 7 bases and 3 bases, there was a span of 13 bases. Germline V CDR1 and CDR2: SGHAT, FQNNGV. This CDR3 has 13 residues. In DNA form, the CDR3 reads TGTGCCAGCACTCCTTGGGTCGACTACGAGCAGTACTTC. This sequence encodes CASTPWVDYEQYF.

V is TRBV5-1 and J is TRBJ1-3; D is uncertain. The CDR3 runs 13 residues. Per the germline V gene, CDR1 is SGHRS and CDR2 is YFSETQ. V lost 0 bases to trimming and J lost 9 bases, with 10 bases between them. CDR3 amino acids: CASSLDPSGTIYF. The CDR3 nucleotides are TGCGCCAGCAGCTTGGACCCCAGTGGCACCATATATTTT.

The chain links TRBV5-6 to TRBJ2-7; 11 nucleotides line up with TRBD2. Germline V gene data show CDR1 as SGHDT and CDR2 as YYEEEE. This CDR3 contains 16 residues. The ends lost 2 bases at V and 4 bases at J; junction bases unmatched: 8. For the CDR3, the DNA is TGTGCCAGCAGCTTTGGGGCTAGCGGGAGGACGTACGAGCAGTACTTC. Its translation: CASSFGASGRTYEQYF. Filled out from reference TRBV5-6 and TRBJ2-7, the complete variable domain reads DAGVTQSPTHLIKTRGQQVTLRCSPKSGHDTVSWYQQALGQGPQFIFQYYEEEERQRGNFPDRFSGHQFPNYSSELNVNALLLGDSALYLCASSFGASGRTYEQYFGPGTRLTVT.

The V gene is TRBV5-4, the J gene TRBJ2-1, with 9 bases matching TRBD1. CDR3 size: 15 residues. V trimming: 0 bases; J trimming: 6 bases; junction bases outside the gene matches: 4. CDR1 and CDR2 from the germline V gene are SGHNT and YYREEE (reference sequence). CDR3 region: CASSLDGQGSNEQFF. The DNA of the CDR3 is TGTGCCAGCAGCTTGGATGGACAGGGGAGCAATGAGCAGTTCTTC.

For the CDR3, the DNA is TGTGCCAGCAGTTACTCGATTACTCAGCCCCAGCATTTT. Translating it yields CASSYSITQPQHF. V and J are TRBV6-5 and TRBJ1-5; the D is unclear. Germline CDR1 and CDR2: MNHEY and SVGAGI. The CDR3 consists of 13 residues. Trimming shortened V by 0 bases and J by 6 bases, and 6 bases separated the two germline ends.